The TCR beta chain described here comes from a study of CD8+ T cells in alopecia areata. Treatment defined: oral pan-JAK inhibitor, 5-10 mg twice daily. After isolation, RNA underwent reverse transcription to generate cDNA as the sequencing template. Here immunoSEQ multiplex PCR was the method, and the copy in TCRdb shows in-frame clones only, minus some. Among around 200,000 clones listed, 64% were seen once. About this clone itself: The antigen remains undetermined.

The CDR3 extends over 16 amino acids. J gave up 4 bases and V 4 bases, and 11 bases lay outside the gene matches. Study results and limitations: In scalp and blood during tofacitinib, many expanded lesional clones persisted.

The clonotype was recovered from a human donor with alopecia areata. The J gene is TRBJ2-3, the V gene TRBV5-7; 8 nucleotides line up with TRBD2. TRBV5-7 is an open reading frame, and its role is uncertain. This specimen was CD4+ T cells sorted from blood, taken at week 4, from a patient treated with tofacitinib. The chain's CDR3 is CASSTGTRVPADTQYF. The CDR3 coding sequence is TGTGCCAGCAGCACCGGGACTAGAGTTCCAGCAGATACGCAGTATTTT.